The entry below gives a single TCR beta chain sequence along with its context. Its antigen is unidentified. This CDR3 region has 13 residues. J was trimmed by 10 bases and V by 5 bases; bases with no gene match: 10. CDR1 is SGHTA and CDR2 is FQGNSA in the germline V gene. Profiled with immunoSEQ multiplex PCR; TCRdb holds only in-frame clones, not every one. The profile covers roughly 25,000 clones, with approximately 90% appearing a single time and approximately 2.7% taken by the ten largest. The data originate from a study of T cells in localized non-small cell lung cancer. Broader study findings: Peak T cell clonality was found in uninvolved adjacent lung, exceeding tumor. Adjacent lung held a median around 58 of the top 100 tumor clones.

The chain combines TRBV7-2 with TRBJ1-1, with 7 bases aligning to TRBD1. The origin of this receptor is a woman aged 40-70 years with stage I lung adenocarcinoma. The starting material was peripheral blood, obtained before any cancer treatment. CDR3 loop: CASSEIRDSGAFF. In DNA form, the CDR3 reads TGTGCCAGCAGCGAGATCCGGGACAGCGGAGCTTTCTTT.